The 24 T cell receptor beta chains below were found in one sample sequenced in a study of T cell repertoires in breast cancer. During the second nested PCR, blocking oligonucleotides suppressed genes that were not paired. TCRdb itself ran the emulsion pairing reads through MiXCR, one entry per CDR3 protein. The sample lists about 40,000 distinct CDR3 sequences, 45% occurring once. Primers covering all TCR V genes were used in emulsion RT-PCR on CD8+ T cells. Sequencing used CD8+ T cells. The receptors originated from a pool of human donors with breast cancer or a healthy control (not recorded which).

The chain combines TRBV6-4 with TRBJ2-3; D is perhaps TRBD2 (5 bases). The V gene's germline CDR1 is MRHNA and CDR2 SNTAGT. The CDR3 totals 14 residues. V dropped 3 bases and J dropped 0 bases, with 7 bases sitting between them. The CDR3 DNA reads TGTGCCAGCAGTGAAAGAGGGAGCACAGATACGCAGTATTTT. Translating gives CASSERGSTDTQYF.

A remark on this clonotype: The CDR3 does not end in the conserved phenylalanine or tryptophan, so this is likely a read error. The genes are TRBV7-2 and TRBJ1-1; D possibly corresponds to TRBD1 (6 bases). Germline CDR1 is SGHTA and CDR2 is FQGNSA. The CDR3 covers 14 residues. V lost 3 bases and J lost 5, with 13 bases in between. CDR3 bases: TGTGCCAGCAGCTTTTACAGGGAAATGACTGAAGCTTTCCTT. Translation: CASSFYREMTEAFL.

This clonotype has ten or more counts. The CDR3 DNA follows: TGTGCCAGCAGCTCCTGGGGTCAGCCCCAGCATTTT. Translating it yields CASSSWGQPQHF. The chain combines TRBV27 with TRBJ1-5; no clear D gene. The CDR3 covers 12 residues. Germline V gene sequence: CDR1 MNHEY, CDR2 SMNVEV (reference sequence). V was trimmed by 6 bases and J by 6 bases, leaving 9 bases between them.

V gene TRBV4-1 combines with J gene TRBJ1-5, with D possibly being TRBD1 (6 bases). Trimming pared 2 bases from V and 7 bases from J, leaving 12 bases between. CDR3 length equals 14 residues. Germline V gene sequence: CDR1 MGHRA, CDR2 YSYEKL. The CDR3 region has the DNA TGCGCCAGCAGCCAATGGGGGGCGGGACAGCCCCAGCATTTT. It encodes CASSQWGAGQPQHF.

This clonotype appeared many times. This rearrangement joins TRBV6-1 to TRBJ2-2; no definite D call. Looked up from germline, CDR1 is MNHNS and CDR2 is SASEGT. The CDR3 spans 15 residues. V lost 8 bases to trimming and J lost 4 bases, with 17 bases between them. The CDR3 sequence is CASSKWTVGTGELFF. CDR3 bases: TGTGCCAGCTCCAAATGGACGGTCGGCACCGGGGAGCTGTTTTTT.

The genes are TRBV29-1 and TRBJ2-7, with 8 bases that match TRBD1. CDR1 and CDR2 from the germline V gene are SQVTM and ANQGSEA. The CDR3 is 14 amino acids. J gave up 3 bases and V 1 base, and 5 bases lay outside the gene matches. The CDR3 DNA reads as TGCAGCGTTGAAGTAGGACAGGGAGGCTACGAGCAGTACTTC. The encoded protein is CSVEVGQGGYEQYF.

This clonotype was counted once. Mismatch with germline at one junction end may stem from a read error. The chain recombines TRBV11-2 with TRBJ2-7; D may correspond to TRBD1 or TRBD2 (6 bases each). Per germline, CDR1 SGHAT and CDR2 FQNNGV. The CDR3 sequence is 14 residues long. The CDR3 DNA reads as TGTGCCAGCGGCTTAAACCCCGGGGGCCCTGAGCAGTACTTC. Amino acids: CASGLNPGGPEQYF.

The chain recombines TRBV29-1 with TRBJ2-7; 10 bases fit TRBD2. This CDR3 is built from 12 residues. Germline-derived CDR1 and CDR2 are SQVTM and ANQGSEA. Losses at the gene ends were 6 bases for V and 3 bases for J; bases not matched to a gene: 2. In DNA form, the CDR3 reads TGCAGCGTGAGGACTAGCGGCTACGAGCAGTACTTC. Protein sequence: CSVRTSGYEQYF.

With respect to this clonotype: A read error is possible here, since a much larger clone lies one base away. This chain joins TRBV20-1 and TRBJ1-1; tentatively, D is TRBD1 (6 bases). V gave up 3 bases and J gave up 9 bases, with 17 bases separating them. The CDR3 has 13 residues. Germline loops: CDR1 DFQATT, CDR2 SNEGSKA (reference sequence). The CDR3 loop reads CSASTGSRTKAFF. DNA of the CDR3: TGCAGTGCTAGTACAGGGAGTAGGACTAAAGCTTTCTTT.

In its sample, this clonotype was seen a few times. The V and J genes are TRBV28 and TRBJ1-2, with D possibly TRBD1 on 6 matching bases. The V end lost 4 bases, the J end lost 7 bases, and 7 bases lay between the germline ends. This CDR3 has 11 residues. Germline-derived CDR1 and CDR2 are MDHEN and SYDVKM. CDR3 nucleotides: TGTGCCAGCAGTTGGGGGGCTGGCTACACCTTC. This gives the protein CASSWGAGYTF.

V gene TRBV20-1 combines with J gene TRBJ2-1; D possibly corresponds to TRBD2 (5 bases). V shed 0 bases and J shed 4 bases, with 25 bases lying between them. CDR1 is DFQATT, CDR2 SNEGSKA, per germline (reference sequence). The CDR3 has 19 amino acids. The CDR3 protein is CSARDLVGFGADLYNEQFF. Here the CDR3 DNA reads TGCAGTGCTAGAGATCTGGTGGGGTTCGGAGCGGACCTATACAATGAGCAGTTCTTC.

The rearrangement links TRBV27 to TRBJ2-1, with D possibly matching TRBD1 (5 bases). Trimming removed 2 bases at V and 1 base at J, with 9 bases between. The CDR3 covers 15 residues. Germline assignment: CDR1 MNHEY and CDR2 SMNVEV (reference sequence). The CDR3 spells CASSLRAGSYNEQFF. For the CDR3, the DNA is TGTGCCAGCAGTTTACGGGCAGGGTCCTACAATGAGCAGTTCTTC.

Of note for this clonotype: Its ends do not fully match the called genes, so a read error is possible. CDR3 sequence: CASSLDRGPYNEHFF. CDR3 DNA: TGTGCCAGCAGTCTGGACAGGGGCCCCTACAATGAGCACTTCTTC. This rearrangement joins TRBV2 to TRBJ2-1; 9 positions agree with TRBD1. Germline V lookup: CDR1 SNHLY, CDR2 FYNNEI. The CDR3 spans 15 residues.

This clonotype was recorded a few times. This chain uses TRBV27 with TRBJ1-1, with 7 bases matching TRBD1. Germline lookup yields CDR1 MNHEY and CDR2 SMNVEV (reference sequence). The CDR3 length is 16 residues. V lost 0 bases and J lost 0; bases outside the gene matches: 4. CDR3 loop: CASSLSSGQVNTEAFF. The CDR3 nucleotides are TGTGCCAGCAGTTTATCGAGCGGACAGGTGAACACTGAAGCTTTCTTT.

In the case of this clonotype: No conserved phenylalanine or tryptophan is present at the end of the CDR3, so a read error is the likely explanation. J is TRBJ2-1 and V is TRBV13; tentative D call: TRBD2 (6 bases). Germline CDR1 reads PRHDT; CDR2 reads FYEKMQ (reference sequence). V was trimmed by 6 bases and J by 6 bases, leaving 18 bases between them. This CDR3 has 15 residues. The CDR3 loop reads CASRWGVSSSNEQFL. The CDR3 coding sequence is TGTGCCAGCAGATGGGGGGTTAGTAGTTCCAATGAGCAGTTCCTC.

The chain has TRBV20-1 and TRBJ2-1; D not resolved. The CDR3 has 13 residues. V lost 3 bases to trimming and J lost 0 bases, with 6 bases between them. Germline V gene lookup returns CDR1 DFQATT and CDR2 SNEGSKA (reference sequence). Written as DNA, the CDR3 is TGCAGTGCTAGCCAGAGCTCCTACAATGAGCAGTTCTTC. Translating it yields CSASQSSYNEQFF.

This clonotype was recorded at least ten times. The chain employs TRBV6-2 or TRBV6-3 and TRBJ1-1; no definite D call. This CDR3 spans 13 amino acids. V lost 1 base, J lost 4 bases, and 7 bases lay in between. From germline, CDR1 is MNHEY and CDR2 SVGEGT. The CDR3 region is CASSYFGATEAFF. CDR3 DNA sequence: TGTGCCAGCAGTTACTTTGGAGCCACTGAAGCTTTCTTT.

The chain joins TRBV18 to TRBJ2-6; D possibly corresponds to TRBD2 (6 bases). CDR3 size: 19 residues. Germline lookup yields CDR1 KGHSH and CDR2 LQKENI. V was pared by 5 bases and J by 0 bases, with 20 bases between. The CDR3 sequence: CASSSRFRDFASGANVLTF. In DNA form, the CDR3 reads TGTGCCAGCTCATCAAGGTTTCGGGACTTCGCCTCTGGGGCCAACGTCCTGACTTTC.

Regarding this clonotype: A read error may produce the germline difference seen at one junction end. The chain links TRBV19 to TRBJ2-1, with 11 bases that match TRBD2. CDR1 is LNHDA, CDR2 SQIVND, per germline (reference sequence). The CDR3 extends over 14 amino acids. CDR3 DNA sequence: TGTGCCAGTAATATAGCGGGGGGGTCCAATGAGCAGTTCTTC. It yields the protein CASNIAGGSNEQFF.

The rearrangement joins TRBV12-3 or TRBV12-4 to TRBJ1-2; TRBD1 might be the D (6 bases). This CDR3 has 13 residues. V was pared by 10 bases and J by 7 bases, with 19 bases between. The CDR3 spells CATGVGAGTGYTF. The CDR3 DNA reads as TGTGCCACCGGAGTGGGGGCAGGGACTGGCTACACCTTC.

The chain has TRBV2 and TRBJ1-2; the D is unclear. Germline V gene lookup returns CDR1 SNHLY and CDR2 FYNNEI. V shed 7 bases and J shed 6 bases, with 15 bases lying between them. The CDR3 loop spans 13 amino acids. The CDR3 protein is CASKYLVVDGYTF. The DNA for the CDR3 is TGTGCCAGCAAATACCTGGTGGTGGATGGCTACACCTTC.

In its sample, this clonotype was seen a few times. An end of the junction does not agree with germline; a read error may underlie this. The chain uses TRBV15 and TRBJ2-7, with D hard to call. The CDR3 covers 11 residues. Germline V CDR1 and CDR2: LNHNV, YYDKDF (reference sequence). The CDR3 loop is CATGETYVQYF. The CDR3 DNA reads TGTGCCACCGGAGAAACCTACGTGCAGTACTTC.

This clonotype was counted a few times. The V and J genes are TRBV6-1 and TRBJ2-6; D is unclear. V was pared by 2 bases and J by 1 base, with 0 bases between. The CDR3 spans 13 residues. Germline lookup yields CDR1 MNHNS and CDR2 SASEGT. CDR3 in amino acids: CASSESGANVLTF. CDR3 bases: TGTGCCAGCAGTGAATCTGGGGCCAACGTCCTGACTTTC.

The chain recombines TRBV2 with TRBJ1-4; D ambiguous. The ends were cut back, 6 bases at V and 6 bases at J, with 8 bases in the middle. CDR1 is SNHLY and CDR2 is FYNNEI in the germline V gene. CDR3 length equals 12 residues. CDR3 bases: TGTGCCAGCAGACAGCGAGATGAAAAACTGTTTTTT. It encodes CASRQRDEKLFF.